The clone carrying this T cell receptor beta chain was counted at least ten times. Its antigen is not identified. This entry belongs to a study of T cells after yellow fever vaccination. Findings and caveats of the study: Though it reached lower strength, the secondary response hit its peak faster, day 5 versus 15. Just a small share of clonotypes turned up in the CD4 compartment as well as the CD8 compartment.

Researchers made TCR cDNA using 5'RACE template switching, and this step added a universal primer site and UMIs. TCRdb ran MiXCR on the 5' RACE reads and lists one entry per CDR3 protein. The sample includes about 220,000 distinct CDR3 sequences, around 3.1% of them seen just once. CDR3 length: 14 residues. V was clipped by 8 bases and J by 7 bases; unmatched bases: 7. The TCR sequence derives from a man between 18 and 35 years old who received the YFV17D yellow fever vaccine. Specimen: CD4+ T cells sorted from PBMCs, collected 10 days after the yellow fever booster vaccination. The J gene is TRBJ2-1, the V gene TRBV12-3 or TRBV12-4, with 11 nucleotides matching TRBD2. DNA for the CDR3: TGTGCCAGCCTTAGCGGGGGGGCCCTTAATGAGCAGTTCTTC. Translation: CASLSGGALNEQFF.